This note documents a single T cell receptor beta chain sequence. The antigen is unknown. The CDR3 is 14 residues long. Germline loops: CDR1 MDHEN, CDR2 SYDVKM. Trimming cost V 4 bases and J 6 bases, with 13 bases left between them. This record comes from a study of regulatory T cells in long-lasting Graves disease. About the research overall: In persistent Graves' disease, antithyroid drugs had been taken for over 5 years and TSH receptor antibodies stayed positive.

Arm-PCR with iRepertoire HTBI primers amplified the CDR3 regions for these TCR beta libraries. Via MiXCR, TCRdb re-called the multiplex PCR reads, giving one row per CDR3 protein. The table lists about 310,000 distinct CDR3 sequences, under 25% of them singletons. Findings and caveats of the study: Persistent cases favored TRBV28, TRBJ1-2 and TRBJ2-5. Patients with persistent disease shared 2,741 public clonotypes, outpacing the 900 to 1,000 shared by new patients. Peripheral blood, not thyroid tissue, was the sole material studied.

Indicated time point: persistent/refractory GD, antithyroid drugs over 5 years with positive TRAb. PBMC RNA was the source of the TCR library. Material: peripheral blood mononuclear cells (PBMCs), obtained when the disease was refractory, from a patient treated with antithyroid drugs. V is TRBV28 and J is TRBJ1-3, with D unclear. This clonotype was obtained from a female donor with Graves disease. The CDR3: CASSWFLEPNTIYF. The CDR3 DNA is TGTGCCAGCAGTTGGTTTTTGGAGCCAAACACCATATATTTT. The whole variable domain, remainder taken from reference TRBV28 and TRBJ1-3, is DVKVTQSSRYLVKRTGEKVFLECVQDMDHENMFWYRQDPGLGLRLIYFSYDVKMKEKGDIPEGYSVSREKKERFSLILESASTNQTSMYLCASSWFLEPNTIYFGEGSWLTVV.